These 23 T cell receptor beta chains share one sample of origin, sequenced in a study of T cell repertoires in cytomegalovirus infection. Their antigens remain unidentified. TCRdb re-called the reads with MiXCR, one entry per CDR3 protein. This sample carries roughly 920,000 distinct CDR3 sequences, about a third of them seen once, and the ten largest clones take about an eighth. The sequences come from cultured CD8+ T cells from PBMCs, collected from culture after CMV antigen stimulation. The receptor set was obtained from a human donor in good health (CMV status not recorded). Some clones in this sample may be carry-over from other donors' samples.

Here the CDR3 DNA reads TGCGCCAGCAGCTTGAGATACCTTAACACCGGGGAGCTGTTTTTT. Residues: CASSLRYLNTGELFF. This sequence joins TRBV5-1 and TRBJ2-2; D gene ambiguous. The CDR3 is 15 amino acids. V gave up 1 base and J gave up 2 bases, with 9 bases separating them. CDR1 and CDR2 from the germline V gene are SGHRS and YFSETQ.

This clonotype was counted ten times or more. The chain is built from TRBV7-3 and TRBJ2-2; TRBD1 agrees at 7 bases. J was trimmed by 2 bases and V by 5 bases; bases with no gene match: 5. Germline assignment: CDR1 SGHTA and CDR2 FQGTGA. The CDR3 covers 15 residues. Here the CDR3 DNA reads TGTGCCAGCAGCCTCGGGACAGCCAACACCGGGGAGCTGTTTTTT. Its translation: CASSLGTANTGELFF.

This clonotype turned up a few times. CDR3 amino acids: CASSTTTSGRETQYF. In nucleotides, the CDR3 is TGTGCCAGCAGTACCACGACGTCAGGGCGGGAGACCCAGTACTTC. V and J are TRBV27 and TRBJ2-5, with D maybe TRBD1 (5 bases). Trimming removed 5 bases from V and 5 bases from J, with 18 bases in between. This CDR3 is built from 15 residues. Germline-derived CDR1 and CDR2 are MNHEY and SMNVEV (reference sequence).

A few counts support this clonotype. The J gene is TRBJ2-1, the V gene TRBV12-3 or TRBV12-4; the match to TRBD1 covers 8 bases. The V gene end was trimmed by 3 bases and the J gene end by 7 bases; junction bases not matched to a gene: 8. The CDR3 contains 15 residues. The CDR3: CASSFTGGGENEQFF. The CDR3 nucleotides read TGTGCCAGCAGTTTTACAGGGGGTGGAGAGAATGAGCAGTTCTTC.

This clonotype was detected only a few times. The chain joins TRBV12-3 or TRBV12-4 to TRBJ1-2; no firm D call. The V and J ends lost 5 bases and 3 bases respectively, with 10 bases between them. The CDR3 runs to 13 residues. Written as DNA, the CDR3 is TGTGCCAGCAGTGAACTCCCTGACTATGGCTACACCTTC. Residues: CASSELPDYGYTF.

This clonotype was counted only a few times. The rearrangement links TRBV13 to TRBJ2-7; D is tentatively TRBD1 or TRBD2 (5 bases each). Trimming pared 5 bases from V and 0 bases from J, leaving 11 bases between. Per germline, CDR1 PRHDT and CDR2 FYEKMQ (reference sequence). There are 14 residues in the CDR3. CDR3 DNA sequence: TGTGCCAGCAGCCCCCAGGGACCCTCCTACGAGCAGTACGTC. Amino acids: CASSPQGPSYEQYV.

In this sample, this clonotype turned up many times. The chain combines TRBV5-4 with TRBJ1-6; D uncertain. Germline V gene lookup returns CDR1 SGHNT and CDR2 YYREEE (reference sequence). With 1 base removed from V and 7 bases from J, the gap between germline ends came to 9 bases. The CDR3 length is 14 residues. DNA for the CDR3: TGTGCCAGCAGCTTGCGGGCCAGCAATTCACCCCTCCACTTT. As protein: CASSLRASNSPLHF.

The rearrangement uses TRBV4-1 and TRBJ2-2, with 7 nucleotides matching TRBD1. CDR1 is MGHRA and CDR2 is YSYEKL in the germline V gene. Losses at the gene ends were 5 bases for V and 4 bases for J; bases not matched to a gene: 7. This CDR3 contains 15 residues. The CDR3 DNA is TGCGCCAGCAGCTTAAAGGGACAGACCACCGGGGAGCTGTTTTTT. It is translated as CASSLKGQTTGELFF.

The chain carries TRBV7-9 and TRBJ1-2; TRBD1 matches at 8 bases. V lost 5 bases to trimming and J lost 4 bases; unmatched junction nucleotides: 12. From germline, CDR1 is SEHNR and CDR2 FQNEAQ (reference sequence). The length of the CDR3 is 16 residues. The CDR3 here is CASSRLVDRDGYGYTF. CDR3 DNA sequence: TGTGCCAGCAGCCGCCTTGTGGACAGGGATGGCTATGGCTACACCTTC.

In its sample, this clonotype was seen a few times. In DNA, the CDR3 is TGTGCCAGCAGCCACGGGAACGAGCAGTACTTC. Translating it yields CASSHGNEQYF. The rearrangement links TRBV12-3 or TRBV12-4 to TRBJ2-7; TRBD2 is a possible D gene (5 bases). V lost 6 bases and J 5 bases, leaving 8 bases between the germline ends. CDR3 size: 11 residues.

This chain joins TRBV19 and TRBJ2-1, with 8 nucleotides matching TRBD2. Germline assignment: CDR1 LNHDA and CDR2 SQIVND (reference sequence). The CDR3 sequence is 20 residues long. The trim removed 3 bases at V and 2 bases at J, leaving 18 bases unmatched. CDR3 in DNA: TGTGCCAGTAGTATGGCCCCAGGGACTAGAAGGCCGATAACCTACAATGAGCAGTTCTTC. Translation: CASSMAPGTRRPITYNEQFF. The full variable domain, in which reference TRBV19 and TRBJ2-1 provide the parts outside the CDR3, is DGGITQSPKYLFRKEGQNVTLSCEQNLNHDAMYWYRQDPGQGLRLIYYSQIVNDFQKGDIAEGYSVSREKKESFPLTVTSAQKNPTAFYLCASSMAPGTRRPITYNEQFFGPGTRLTVL.

The chain employs TRBV6-5 and TRBJ2-2, with no clear D. CDR1 MNHEY and CDR2 SVGAGI come from the germline V gene. V lost 5 bases, J lost 0 bases, and 13 bases lay in between. The CDR3 totals 16 residues. The CDR3 nucleotides read TGTGCCAGCAGTGCCCAGACGTTCGCGAACACCGGGGAGCTGTTTTTT. Translated: CASSAQTFANTGELFF.

V gene TRBV28 combines with J gene TRBJ1-1, with unresolved D. The germline V and J ends were trimmed by 7 bases and 1 base, with 4 bases remaining between them. Germline V gene sequence: CDR1 MDHEN, CDR2 SYDVKM. The CDR3 sequence is 11 residues long. CDR3 amino acids: CASIWNTEAFF. The CDR3 nucleotides are TGTGCCAGCATCTGGAACACTGAAGCTTTCTTT.

The chain combines TRBV24-1 with TRBJ2-5; possibly TRBD1 for D (6 bases). The V gene's germline CDR1 is KGHDR and CDR2 SFDVKD. The CDR3 totals 16 residues. With 3 bases removed from V and 4 bases from J, the gap between germline ends came to 17 bases. The CDR3 bases are TGTGCCACCAGTGATGGCCCACAGGGACAAAGAGAGACCCAGTACTTC. Its translation: CATSDGPQGQRETQYF.

The V call is TRBV6-2 or TRBV6-3, the J call TRBJ2-2; possible D gene TRBD1, 6 bases. V shed 0 bases and J shed 0 bases, with 8 bases lying between them. The CDR3 sequence is 16 residues long. The V gene's germline CDR1 is MNHEY and CDR2 SVGEGT. Written as DNA, the CDR3 is TGTGCCAGCAGTTACTCCGGGACAACGAACACCGGGGAGCTGTTTTTT. The encoded protein is CASSYSGTTNTGELFF.

This clonotype was recorded a few times. The chain employs TRBV2 and TRBJ2-2; tentatively, D is TRBD1 (6 bases). Germline assignment: CDR1 SNHLY and CDR2 FYNNEI. The CDR3 runs to 17 residues. The V gene lost 1 base and the J gene lost 1 base, with 13 bases spanning the gap. The CDR3 protein is CASSEGVGRGNTGELFF. The CDR3 DNA is TGTGCCAGCAGTGAAGGAGTGGGCAGGGGGAACACCGGGGAGCTGTTTTTT. Full variable domain (outside the CDR3, taken from reference TRBV2 and TRBJ2-2): EPEVTQTPSHQVTQMGQEVILRCVPISNHLYFYWYRQILGQKVEFLVSFYNNEISEKSEIFDDQFSVERPDGSNFTLKIRSTKLEDSAMYFCASSEGVGRGNTGELFFGEGSRLTVL.

The V call is TRBV7-8, the J call TRBJ2-7; either TRBD1 or TRBD2 may fit D (5 bases each). V dropped 8 bases and J dropped 7 bases, with 18 bases sitting between them. Germline values: CDR1 SGHVS, CDR2 FQNEAQ. The CDR3 spans 13 residues. The CDR3 loop reads CASSLKGTEEQYF. Here the CDR3 DNA reads TGTGCCAGCTCGCTCAAGGGGACGGAGGAGCAGTACTTC.

Many counts were recorded for this clonotype. This sequence joins TRBV28 and TRBJ1-5, with 11 bases fitting TRBD1. The germline V gene encodes CDR1 MDHEN and CDR2 SYDVKM. This CDR3 region has 14 residues. With 8 bases clipped from V and 6 bases from J, the junction kept 6 bases outside the gene matches. CDR3 DNA sequence: TGTGCCAGCGGCCGGGACAGGGGGAGTCAGCCCCAGCATTTT. Amino acid sequence: CASGRDRGSQPQHF.

A few counts support this clonotype. The CDR3 sequence: CASSGRIAGGSYEQYV. The CDR3 DNA sequence: TGTGCCAGCAGCGGCCGGATAGCGGGGGGCTCCTACGAGCAGTACGTC. The chain employs TRBV7-3 and TRBJ2-7; 10 positions agree with TRBD2. V lost 5 bases and J lost 0; bases outside the gene matches: 7. CDR3 size: 16 residues. Germline loops: CDR1 SGHTA, CDR2 FQGTGA.

The rearrangement links TRBV4-3 to TRBJ1-4; D may be TRBD1 (6 bases). V was pared by 3 bases and J by 4 bases, with 15 bases between. The CDR3 contains 16 residues. Germline CDR1 is LGHNA and CDR2 is YSLEER. In DNA form, the CDR3 reads TGCGCCAGCAGCCAGCTTTGGACAGAAAATAATGAAAAACTGTTTTTT. Its translation is CASSQLWTENNEKLFF.

A few counts support this clonotype. This chain joins TRBV27 and TRBJ2-1, with 14 bases aligning to TRBD2. Germline V lookup: CDR1 MNHEY, CDR2 SMNVEV (reference sequence). V was clipped by 3 bases and J by 8 bases; unmatched bases: 9. CDR3 length equals 17 residues. CDR3 sequence: CASSFGTGTSGGYEQFF. For the CDR3, the DNA is TGTGCCAGCAGTTTCGGCACCGGGACTAGCGGGGGCTATGAGCAGTTCTTC.

A few counts support this clonotype. The V and J genes are TRBV6-2 or TRBV6-3 and TRBJ1-5; D is ambiguous. V was shortened by 3 bases and J by 5 bases, with 14 bases between the two germline ends. CDR1 is MNHEY and CDR2 is SVGEGT in the germline V gene. The CDR3 runs to 15 residues. The CDR3 bases are TGTGCCAGCAGTTATCTCAGCGGGGAATATCAGCCCCAGCATTTT. Amino acid sequence: CASSYLSGEYQPQHF.

This clonotype was seen many times. The gene calls are TRBV7-2 and TRBJ2-3; D ambiguous. The CDR3 spans 16 residues. V gave up 5 bases and J gave up 2 bases, with 17 bases separating them. CDR1 is SGHTA, CDR2 FQGNSA, per germline. This chain's CDR3 is CASSIRLMANTDTQYF. The CDR3 bases are TGTGCCAGCAGCATCAGACTCATGGCTAACACAGATACGCAGTATTTT.